This T cell receptor (beta chain) was captured in a study of breast tumors, draining lymph nodes, adjacent tissues. Points on this clonotype: Its antigen is currently unknown.

Germline V gene sequence: CDR1 ENHRY, CDR2 SYGVKD. V was cut by 7 bases and J by 6 bases, with 10 bases left in between. The CDR3 sequence is 13 residues long. One entry per CDR3 protein, called by TCRdb with MiXCR from the multiplex PCR reads. Altogether under 300,000 distinct CDR3 sequences are present, around 35% being singletons, with the ten largest covering about 3.3%. Study-level results: Tumor and nontumor repertoires were significantly more similar in luminal-like than in basal-like breast cancer.

Breast cancer patients provided tissue from their axillary draining lymph nodes. This TCR was recovered from a female donor with breast cancer. Some clones in this sample may be carry-over from other donors' samples. The chain joins TRBV10-3 to TRBJ1-6, with D perhaps matching TRBD1 (5 bases). Sequences were obtained from axillary lymph node tissue. The CDR3 protein is CAITQEINSPLHF. The CDR3, as DNA: TGTGCCATCACACAGGAGATTAATTCACCCCTCCACTTT.